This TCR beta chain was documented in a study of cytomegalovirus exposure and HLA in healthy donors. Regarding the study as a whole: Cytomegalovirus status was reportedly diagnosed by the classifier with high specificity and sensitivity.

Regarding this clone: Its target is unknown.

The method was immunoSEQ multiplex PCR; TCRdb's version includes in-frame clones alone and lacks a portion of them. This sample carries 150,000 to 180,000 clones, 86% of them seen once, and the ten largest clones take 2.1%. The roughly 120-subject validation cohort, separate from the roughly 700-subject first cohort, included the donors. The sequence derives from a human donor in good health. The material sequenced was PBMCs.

Here the CDR3 reads CSVEGSRGKYEQYF. In DNA, the CDR3 is TGCAGCGTTGAAGGGTCCAGGGGGAAATACGAGCAGTACTTC. V and J are TRBV29-1 and TRBJ2-7; 7 bases match TRBD1. Looked up from germline, CDR1 is SQVTM and CDR2 is ANQGSEA. V gave up 1 base and J gave up 4 bases; unmatched junction bases: 7. CDR3 size: 14 residues.